One and the same sample provided the 6 T cell receptor beta chains below, sequenced in a study of chemoradiotherapy in HPV16-positive cancers. The method was immunoSEQ multiplex PCR; TCRdb's version includes in-frame clones alone and lacks a portion of them. Among about 290 clones, around nine tenths were seen once, and the ten largest hold approximately 11%. The starting material was tumor tissue, obtained from a patient who underwent chemoradiotherapy. The receptor source for this set is a human donor with HPV-associated anogenital cancer.

CDR3 sequence: CASRREQGVETQYF. In nucleotides, the CDR3 is TGTGCCAGCAGGAGGGAACAGGGGGTAGAGACCCAGTACTTC. The V call is TRBV6-1, the J call TRBJ2-5; TRBD1 matches 8 bases. V shed 6 bases, J shed 4 bases, and the junction held 7 bases outside the gene matches. The CDR3 consists of 14 residues. Germline V gene lookup returns CDR1 MNHNS and CDR2 SASEGT.

The count of this clone is one. This sequence joins TRBV11-3 and TRBJ2-2; D gene unclear. V shed 5 bases and J shed 0 bases, with 10 bases lying between them. Germline loops: CDR1 SGHNT, CDR2 YENEEA. The CDR3 has 15 amino acids. The CDR3 here is CASSPGQPNTGELFF. CDR3 DNA sequence: TGTGCCAGCAGCCCGGGCCAGCCGAACACCGGGGAGCTGTTTTTT.

The rearrangement joins TRBV9 to TRBJ2-3, with D perhaps assigned TRBD1 or TRBD2 (7 bases each). This CDR3 comprises 15 residues. The V gene's germline CDR1 is SGDLS and CDR2 YYNGEE. The V and J ends lost 3 bases and 0 bases respectively, with 11 bases between them. Here the CDR3 DNA reads TGTGCCAGCAGCGCAGGGGGGGGGAGCACAGATACGCAGTATTTT. Translation: CASSAGGGSTDTQYF.

The chain is built from TRBV7-9 and TRBJ1-1; D possibly corresponds to TRBD1 (5 bases). Per the germline V gene, CDR1 is SEHNR and CDR2 is FQNEAQ (reference sequence). Trimming removed 5 bases at V and 4 bases at J, with 17 bases between. The CDR3 contains 15 residues. The CDR3 here is CASSPRQSMGTEAFF. CDR3 DNA: TGTGCCAGCAGCCCGCGACAGAGCATGGGCACTGAAGCTTTCTTT. The whole variable domain, remainder taken from reference TRBV7-9 and TRBJ1-1, is DTGVSQNPRHKITKRGQNVTFRCDPISEHNRLYWYRQTLGQGPEFLTYFQNEAQLEKSRLLSDRFSAERPKGSFSTLEIQRTEQGDSAMYLCASSPRQSMGTEAFFGQGTRLTVV.

Regarding this clone: The same CDR3 is also encoded by other DNA sequences in this sample. V gene TRBV18 combines with J gene TRBJ1-1, with unresolved D. The ends were cut back, 2 bases at V and 1 base at J, with 5 bases in the middle. Germline V gene sequence: CDR1 KGHSH, CDR2 LQKENI. The CDR3 spans 13 residues. The DNA of the CDR3 is TGTGCCAGCTCACCAGAAAGGAACACTGAAGCTTTCTTT. Encoded protein: CASSPERNTEAFF.

The J gene is TRBJ2-7, the V gene TRBV6-1; 10 bases match TRBD1. V lost 7 bases and J lost 4; bases outside the gene matches: 10. Germline-derived CDR1 and CDR2 are MNHNS and SASEGT. This CDR3 contains 15 residues. CDR3 DNA: TGTGCCAGCACTGTTGGGAGGGACAGGGGATACGAGCAGTACTTC. This encodes CASTVGRDRGYEQYF.